This T cell receptor beta chain was captured by sequencing in a study of T-cell memory formation after mild COVID-19. Trimming cost V 1 base and J 3 bases; bases outside gene matches: 2. This CDR3 spans 13 amino acids. Germline assignment: CDR1 DFQATT and CDR2 SNEGSKA (reference sequence). TCRdb re-called the 5' RACE reads through MiXCR, storing one row per CDR3 protein. The profile covers fewer than 350,000 distinct CDR3 sequences, with approximately 8% appearing a single time and about 20% taken by the ten largest. The sequencing sample was made of PBMCs or a T cell subset sorted from them (not recorded which). This clonotype was obtained from a man aged 18 to 30 who had mild COVID-19 (a few samples of this study predate the infection). Cell type and time point are not known. The chain has TRBV20-1 and TRBJ2-7, with 8 bases identical to TRBD2. The CDR3 bases are TGCAGTGCTAGAGGCGGGAGGAACTACGAGCAGTACTTC. Residues: CSARGGRNYEQYF.